The rows below give T cell receptor beta chains drawn from one sample of a study of blood T cell repertoires in COVID-19. Sequenced by immunoSEQ multiplex PCR; TCRdb stores in-frame clones only, minus some. The profile covers around 97,000 clones, with over 65% appearing a single time and more than 10% taken by the ten largest. What was sequenced was peripheral blood. The receptors were sampled from a human donor in a cohort sampled during active COVID-19. Each CDR3 is given with its conserved first and last residue. The D gene is left open where the match is weak. The listing skips clone size in some rows; elsewhere it reads once, few, many or a size class.

clone size	D gene	J gene	V gene	CDR3 DNA	CDR3 protein
NA	NA	TRBJ2-1	TRBV7-3	TGTGCCAGCGCGGCCAGGGCAGGTGAGCAGTTCTTC	CASAARAGEQFF
NA	NA	TRBJ2-2	TRBV12-3/TRBV12-4	TGTGCCAGCAGTTTTGGCTTCACCGGGGAGCTGTTTTTT	CASSFGFTGELFF
NA	NA	TRBJ2-3	TRBV27	TGTGCCAGCAGTCCCCGACAGAAGAACACAGATACGCAGTATTTT	CASSPRQKNTDTQYF
NA	NA	TRBJ2-3	TRBV29-1	TGCAGCGTGGGACTCCCCTGGGATACGCAGTATTTT	CSVGLPWDTQYF
NA	NA	TRBJ1-2	TRBV6-5	TGTGCCAGCAGTTACGGGGAGGCTAACTATGGCTACACCTTC	CASSYGEANYGYTF
once	NA	TRBJ2-3	TRBV5-1	TGCGCCAGCAGCTTGGAGGTGCGGGGTGACACAGATACGCAGTATTTT	CASSLEVRGDTDTQYF
NA	TRBD1	TRBJ1-2	TRBV4-2	TGTGCCAGCAGCCAAGACCCGACAGGGTTATCCCTCTCATTATATGGCTACACCTTC	CASSQDPTGLSLSLYGYTF
NA	TRBD1	TRBJ1-1	TRBV3-1/TRBV3-2	TGTGCCAGCAGCATAAGGACAGGGGGGGAAACTGAAGCTTTCTTT	CASSIRTGGETEAFF
NA	TRBD1	TRBJ2-7	TRBV6-1	TGTGCCAGCAGCGAACCCTGGACAGGGCCTACCTACGAGCAGTACTTC	CASSEPWTGPTYEQYF
NA	NA	TRBJ1-1	TRBV11-2	TGTGCCAGCAGCTTAAGCGGGGCTTGGGGCACTGAAGCTTTCTTT	CASSLSGAWGTEAFF
NA	TRBD1	TRBJ1-3	TRBV28	TGTGCCAGCAGCGTTCCCCCGGGACAGGGGGTCTCTGGAAACACCATATATTTT	CASSVPPGQGVSGNTIYF
few	NA	TRBJ1-6	TRBV10-3	TGTGCCATCAGTGAGTCGGCGGGGGGTAATTCACCCCTCCACTTT	CAISESAGGNSPLHF
NA	TRBD1	TRBJ1-5	TRBV7-6	TGTGCCAGCAGCCTCGGGACAGGGGTGGGCAATCAGCCCCAGCATTTT	CASSLGTGVGNQPQHF
once	NA	TRBJ1-5	TRBV12-3/TRBV12-4	TGTGCCAGCAGTTCAGGAAATCAGCCCCAGCATTTT	CASSSGNQPQHF
few	NA	TRBJ1-6	TRBV5-1	TGCGCCAGCAGCGAGGGGGCCTATAATTCACCCCTCCACTTT	CASSEGAYNSPLHF
NA	TRBD1	TRBJ2-7	TRBV6-2/TRBV6-3	TGTGCCAGCAGCCCAACTGGAGGGACAGGGGCCCTAAAGGAGTACTTC	CASSPTGGTGALKEYF
NA	TRBD2	TRBJ2-1	TRBV24-1	TGTGCCACCAGTGACCCCACTAGCGGGGGAGTCAATGAGCAGTTCTTC	CATSDPTSGGVNEQFF
NA	NA	TRBJ2-7	TRBV12-3/TRBV12-4	TGTGCCAGCAGTTTCCCAGCGGCGAGCGGGCAGTACTTC	CASSFPAASGQYF
NA	NA	TRBJ1-2	TRBV15	TGTGCCACCACCCCAGGAAAAGGGGAGGACTATGGCTACACCTTC	CATTPGKGEDYGYTF
NA	TRBD2	TRBJ2-1	TRBV18	TGTGCCAGCTCACCCCCGGATAAGCGGGGTGAGCAGTTCTTC	CASSPPDKRGEQFF
NA	TRBD2	TRBJ2-2	TRBV5-1	TGCGCCAGCAGCTTGGCCTTGGCGGGGGGACCCGGGGAGCTGTTTTTT	CASSLALAGGPGELFF
NA	NA	TRBJ1-2	TRBV29-1	TGCAGCGCCCCGGGGTCGTTAGGCTACACCTTC	CSAPGSLGYTF
NA	NA	TRBJ1-3	TRBV5-1	TGCGCCAGCAGCAGGACAGAGAAAGGAAACACCATATATTTT	CASSRTEKGNTIYF
NA	NA	TRBJ1-1	TRBV6-5	TGTGCCAGCAGTAGGACTGTGAACACTGAAGCTTTCTTT	CASSRTVNTEAFF
NA	NA	TRBJ2-6	TRBV5-1	TGCGCCAGCAGCCCCGGGGGAGGGGCCAACGTCCTGACTTTC	CASSPGGGANVLTF
NA	NA	TRBJ1-3	TRBV9	TGTGCCAGCAGTCAAAGGGGCCAGGGAGGAAACACCATATATTTT	CASSQRGQGGNTIYF
NA	TRBD2	TRBJ2-7	TRBV5-4	TGTGCCAGCAGCATGGGAGGTAAGGGACTAGCGAACGAGCAGTACTTC	CASSMGGKGLANEQYF
NA	NA	TRBJ2-3	TRBV14	TGTGCCAGCAGCCTCGGGCTAAGCAGGGTGGATACGCAGTATTTT	CASSLGLSRVDTQYF
NA	TRBD1	TRBJ1-2	TRBV7-2	TGTGCCAGCAGCTTGAGCCCGGGACAGGGGGTTTCTGGCTACACCTTC	CASSLSPGQGVSGYTF
NA	NA	TRBJ1-2	TRBV3-1/TRBV3-2	TGTGCCAGCAGCCGGCATCTGAGCAGGGGCTACACCTTC	CASSRHLSRGYTF